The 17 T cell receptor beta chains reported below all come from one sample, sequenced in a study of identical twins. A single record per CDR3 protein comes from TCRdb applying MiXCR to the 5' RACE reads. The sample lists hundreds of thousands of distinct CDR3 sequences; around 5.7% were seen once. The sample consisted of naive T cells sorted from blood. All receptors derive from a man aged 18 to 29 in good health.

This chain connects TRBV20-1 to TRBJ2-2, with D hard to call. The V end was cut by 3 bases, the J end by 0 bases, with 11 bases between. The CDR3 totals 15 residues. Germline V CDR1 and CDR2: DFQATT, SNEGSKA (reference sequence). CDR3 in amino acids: CSARPPPPNTGELFF. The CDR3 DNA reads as TGCAGTGCTAGGCCCCCGCCCCCGAACACCGGGGAGCTGTTTTTT.

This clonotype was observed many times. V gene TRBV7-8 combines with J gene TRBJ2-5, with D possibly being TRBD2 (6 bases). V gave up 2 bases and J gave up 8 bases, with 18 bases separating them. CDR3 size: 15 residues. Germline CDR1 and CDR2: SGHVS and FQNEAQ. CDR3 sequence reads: CASSLKRHPGDTQYF. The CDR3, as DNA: TGTGCCAGCAGCTTAAAGCGACACCCGGGGGATACCCAGTACTTC. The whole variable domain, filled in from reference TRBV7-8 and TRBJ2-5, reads GAGVSQSPRYKVAKRGQDVALRCDPISGHVSLFWYQQALGQGPEFLTYFQNEAQLDKSGLPSDRFFAERPEGSVSTLKIQRTQQEDSAVYLCASSLKRHPGDTQYFGPGTRLLVL.

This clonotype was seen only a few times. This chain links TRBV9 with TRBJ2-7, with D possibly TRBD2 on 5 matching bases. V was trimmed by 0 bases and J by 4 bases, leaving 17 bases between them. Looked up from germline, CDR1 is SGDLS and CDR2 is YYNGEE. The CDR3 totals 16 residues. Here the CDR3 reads CASSVDEQRATYEQYF. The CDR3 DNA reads TGTGCCAGCAGCGTAGATGAGCAGAGGGCTACATACGAGCAGTACTTC.

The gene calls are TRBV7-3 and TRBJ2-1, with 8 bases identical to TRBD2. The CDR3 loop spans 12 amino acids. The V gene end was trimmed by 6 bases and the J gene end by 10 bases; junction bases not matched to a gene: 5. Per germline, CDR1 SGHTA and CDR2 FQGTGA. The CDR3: CASRNGGGEQFF. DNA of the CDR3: TGTGCCAGCAGAAATGGCGGGGGGGAGCAGTTCTTC. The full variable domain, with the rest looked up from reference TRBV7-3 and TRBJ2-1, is GAGVSQTPSNKVTEKGKYVELRCDPISGHTALYWYRQSLGQGPEFLIYFQGTGAADDSGLPNDRFFAVRPEGSVSTLKIQRTERGDSAVYLCASRNGGGEQFFGPGTRLTVL.

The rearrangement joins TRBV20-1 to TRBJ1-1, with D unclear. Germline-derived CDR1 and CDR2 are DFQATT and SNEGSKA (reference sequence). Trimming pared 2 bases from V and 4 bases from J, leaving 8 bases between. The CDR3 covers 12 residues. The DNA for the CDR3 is TGCAGTGCTAGATGGGGAGGCACTGAAGCTTTCTTT. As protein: CSARWGGTEAFF.

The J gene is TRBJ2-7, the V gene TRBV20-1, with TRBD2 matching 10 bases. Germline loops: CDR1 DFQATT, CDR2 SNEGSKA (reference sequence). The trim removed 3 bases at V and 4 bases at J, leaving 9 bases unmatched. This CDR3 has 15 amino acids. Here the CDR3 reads CSASSQLAGEYEQYF. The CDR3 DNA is TGCAGTGCTAGTAGTCAGCTAGCGGGAGAGTACGAGCAGTACTTC.

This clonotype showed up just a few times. The CDR3 region is CASSLGQGVGTGELFF. As DNA, the CDR3 is TGCGCCAGCAGCTTAGGTCAGGGGGTCGGCACCGGGGAGCTGTTTTTT. The chain links TRBV5-1 to TRBJ2-2; 7 bases map to TRBD1. The CDR3 has 16 residues. Germline V gives CDR1 SGHRS, CDR2 YFSETQ. V gave up 2 bases and J gave up 4 bases; unmatched junction bases: 8. Combining the CDR3 with reference TRBV5-1 and TRBJ2-2 gives the whole variable domain KAGVTQTPRYLIKTRGQQVTLSCSPISGHRSVSWYQQTPGQGLQFLFEYFSETQRNKGNFPGRFSGRQFSNSRSEMNVSTLELGDSALYLCASSLGQGVGTGELFFGEGSRLTVL.

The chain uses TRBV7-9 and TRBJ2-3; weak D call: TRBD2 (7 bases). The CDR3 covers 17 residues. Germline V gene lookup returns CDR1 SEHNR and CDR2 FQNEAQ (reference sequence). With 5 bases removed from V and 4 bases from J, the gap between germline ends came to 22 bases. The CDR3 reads CASSGTGSETSSDTQYF. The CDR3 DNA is TGTGCCAGCAGCGGAACAGGGAGTGAGACTAGCTCAGATACGCAGTATTTT.

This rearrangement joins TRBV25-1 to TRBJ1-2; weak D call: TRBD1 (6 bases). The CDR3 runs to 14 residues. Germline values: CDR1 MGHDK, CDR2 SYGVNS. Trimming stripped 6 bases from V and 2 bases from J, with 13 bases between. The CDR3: CASSVGQLNYGYTF. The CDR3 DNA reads TGTGCCAGCAGCGTCGGACAGTTGAACTATGGCTACACCTTC.

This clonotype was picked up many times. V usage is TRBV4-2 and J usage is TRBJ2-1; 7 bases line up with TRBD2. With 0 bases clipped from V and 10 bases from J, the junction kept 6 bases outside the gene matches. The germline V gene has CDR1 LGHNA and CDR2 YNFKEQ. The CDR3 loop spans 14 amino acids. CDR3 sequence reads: CASSQDRRREEQFF. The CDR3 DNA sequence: TGTGCCAGCAGCCAAGATCGAAGGCGGGAGGAGCAGTTCTTC.

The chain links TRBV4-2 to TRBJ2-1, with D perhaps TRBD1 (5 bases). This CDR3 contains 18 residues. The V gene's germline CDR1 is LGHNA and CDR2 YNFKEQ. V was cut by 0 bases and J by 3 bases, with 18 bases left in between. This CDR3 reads CASSQEPLTRAIYNEQFF. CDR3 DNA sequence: TGTGCCAGCAGCCAAGAGCCTTTGACCAGGGCCATCTACAATGAGCAGTTCTTC.

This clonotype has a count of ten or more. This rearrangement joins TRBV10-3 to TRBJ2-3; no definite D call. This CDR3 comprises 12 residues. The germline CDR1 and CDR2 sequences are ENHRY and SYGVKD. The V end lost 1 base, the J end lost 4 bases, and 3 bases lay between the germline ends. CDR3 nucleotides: TGTGCCATCAGTGAGTTTGCAGATACGCAGTATTTT. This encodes CAISEFADTQYF.

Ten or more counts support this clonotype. The CDR3 DNA follows: TGCAGTGCTAGCGTACCCACAGGGGTGGGTGGCTACACCTTC. Protein sequence: CSASVPTGVGGYTF. The chain recombines TRBV20-1 with TRBJ1-2; 7 bases are a match to TRBD1. Germline CDR1 reads DFQATT; CDR2 reads SNEGSKA (reference sequence). The CDR3 length is 14 residues. V gave up 3 bases and J gave up 7 bases; unmatched junction bases: 11.

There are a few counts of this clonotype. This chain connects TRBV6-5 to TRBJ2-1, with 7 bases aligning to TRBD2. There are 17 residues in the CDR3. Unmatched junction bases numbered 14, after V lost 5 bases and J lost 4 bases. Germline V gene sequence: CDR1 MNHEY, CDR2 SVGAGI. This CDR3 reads CASSTRLASGKYNEQFF. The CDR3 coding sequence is TGTGCCAGCAGTACACGACTAGCCAGCGGGAAATACAATGAGCAGTTCTTC.

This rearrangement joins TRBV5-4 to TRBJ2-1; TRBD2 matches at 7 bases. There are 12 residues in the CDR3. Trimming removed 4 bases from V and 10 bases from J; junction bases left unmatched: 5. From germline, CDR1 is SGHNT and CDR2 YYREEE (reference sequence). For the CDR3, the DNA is TGTGCCAGCAGCGGGGGGGTAGAGGAGCAGTTCTTC. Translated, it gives CASSGGVEEQFF.

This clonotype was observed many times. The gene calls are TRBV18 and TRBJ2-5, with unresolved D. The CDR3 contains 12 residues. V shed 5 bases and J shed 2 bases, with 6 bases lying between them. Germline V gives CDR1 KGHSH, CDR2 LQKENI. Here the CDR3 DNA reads TGTGCCAGCTCAAACCTTCAAGAGACCCAGTACTTC. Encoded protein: CASSNLQETQYF.

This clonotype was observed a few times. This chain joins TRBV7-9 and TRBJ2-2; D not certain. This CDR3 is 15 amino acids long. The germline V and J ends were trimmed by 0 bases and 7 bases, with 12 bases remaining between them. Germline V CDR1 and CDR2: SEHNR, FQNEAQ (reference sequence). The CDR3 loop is CASSLAEFSRGELFF. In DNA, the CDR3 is TGTGCCAGCAGCTTAGCGGAATTTTCCCGCGGGGAGCTGTTTTTT.